Listed below are T cell receptor beta chains from one sample, sequenced in a study of monozygotic twins with inflammatory bowel disease. TCRdb re-called the 5' RACE reads; one entry per CDR3 protein, DNA not given. Recorded for this sample: 300,000 to 400,000 distinct CDR3 sequences. Source material: blood. These receptor sequences come from a human donor with ulcerative colitis or Crohn's disease, or a healthy co-twin of an affected twin (not recorded which). Each CDR3 is given with its conserved first and last residue. Fields, in order: V gene, J gene, CDR3 protein.

v_gene: TRBV7-9; j_gene: TRBJ1-1; CDR3aa: CASSLGGSGQRNTEAFF
v_gene: TRBV9; j_gene: TRBJ1-5; CDR3aa: CASSRDRADQPQHF
v_gene: TRBV3-1; j_gene: TRBJ2-1; CDR3aa: CASSQGVGGGSSEQFF
v_gene: TRBV5-1; j_gene: TRBJ2-5; CDR3aa: CASSLVAGTPQETQYF
v_gene: TRBV12-3/TRBV12-4; j_gene: TRBJ2-1; CDR3aa: CASSLIQGFLGNEQFF
v_gene: TRBV28; j_gene: TRBJ2-3; CDR3aa: CASRITGTSYLSTDTQYF
v_gene: TRBV7-8; j_gene: TRBJ2-1; CDR3aa: CASSSLRGTGGSSEQFF
v_gene: TRBV5-1; j_gene: TRBJ1-1; CDR3aa: CASSFVGGKSYTEAFF
v_gene: TRBV20-1; j_gene: TRBJ2-5; CDR3aa: CSAEPGGRRTQETQYF
v_gene: TRBV5-5; j_gene: TRBJ1-2; CDR3aa: CASSLDGVKYGYTF
v_gene: TRBV4-1; j_gene: TRBJ1-6; CDR3aa: CASSPPGGRSLHF